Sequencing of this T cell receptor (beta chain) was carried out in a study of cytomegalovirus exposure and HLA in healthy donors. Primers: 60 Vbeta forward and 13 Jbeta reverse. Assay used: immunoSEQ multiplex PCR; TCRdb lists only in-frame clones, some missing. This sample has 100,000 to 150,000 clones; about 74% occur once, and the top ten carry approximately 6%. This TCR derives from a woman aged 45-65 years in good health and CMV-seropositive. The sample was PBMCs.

The CDR3 nucleotides read TGTGCCTGGAGGCTACAGGGGGAATATGGCTACACCTTC. Translating gives CAWRLQGEYGYTF. This sequence joins TRBV30 and TRBJ1-2; 8 bases agree with TRBD1. Germline V gene lookup returns CDR1 GTSNPN and CDR2 SVGIG (reference sequence). The junction had 5 bases not matched to a gene; V was cut back by 3 bases and J by 5 bases. The CDR3 runs 13 residues. Variable domain in full (rest from reference TRBV30 and TRBJ1-2): SQTIHQWPATLVQPVGSPLSLECTVEGTSNPNLYWYRQAAGRGLQLLFYSVGIGQISSEVPQNLSASRPQDRQFILSSKKLLLSDSGFYLCAWRLQGEYGYTFGSGTRLTVV.